This T cell receptor beta chain comes out of a study of blood T cell repertoires in COVID-19. This CDR3 has 16 amino acids. J gave up 5 bases and V 3 bases, and 8 bases lay outside the gene matches. Per the germline V gene, CDR1 is LNHDA and CDR2 is SQIVND (reference sequence). Methods used by the authors: Amplifying reference gene primers gave estimates of nucleated cell counts. Clones were read by immunoSEQ multiplex PCR, and TCRdb kept only the in-frame ones, dropping some. V and J calls and clone size come straight from that table; D and trimming were deduced from the DNA. The sample lists about 13,000 clones; roughly 80% were seen once.

The chain is built from TRBV19 and TRBJ2-5; 11 nucleotides align to TRBD2. The sequence was obtained from a woman older than 75 with acute or convalescent COVID-19. The sequenced material came from peripheral blood. Written as DNA, the CDR3 is TGTGCCAGTAGTATCCTTAGCGGGGGGGCTGACGAGACCCAGTACTTC. Translated, it gives CASSILSGGADETQYF.